This entry lists 28 T cell receptor beta chains sequenced from one sample in a study of blood T cell repertoires in COVID-19. The table came from immunoSEQ multiplex PCR; TCRdb's copy has only in-frame clones and leaves some out. The sample has 250,000 to 350,000 clones, about nine tenths seen once. The specimen was peripheral blood. Receptor source: a middle-aged woman who had recovered from COVID-19.

The V gene is TRBV28, the J gene TRBJ2-7; 7 nucleotides match TRBD2. Germline loops: CDR1 MDHEN, CDR2 SYDVKM. The junction had 11 bases not matched to a gene; V was cut back by 5 bases and J by 4 bases. This CDR3 spans 15 amino acids. Here the CDR3 DNA reads TGTGCCAGCAGTCCTCAAGAGGGAGGGGTATACGAGCAGTACTTC. It codes for CASSPQEGGVYEQYF. The whole variable domain, remainder taken from reference TRBV28 and TRBJ2-7, is DVKVTQSSRYLVKRTGEKVFLECVQDMDHENMFWYRQDPGLGLRLIYFSYDVKMKEKGDIPEGYSVSREKKERFSLILESASTNQTSMYLCASSPQEGGVYEQYFGPGTRLTVT.

The chain uses TRBV5-7 and TRBJ2-7; 8 bases align to TRBD2. TRBV5-7 is flagged as an ORF with uncertain function. The CDR3 runs 15 residues. V gave up 0 bases and J gave up 3 bases; unmatched junction bases: 5. CDR3 in DNA: TGTGCCAGCAGCTTGGTTTGCGGGAGGCTCTACGAGCAGTACTTC. Its translation is CASSLVCGRLYEQYF.

The CDR3 nucleotides read TGCGCCAGCAGCGACGGGACTAGGGGGCAAGAGACCCAGTACTTC. Encoded protein: CASSDGTRGQETQYF. The J gene is TRBJ2-5, the V gene TRBV5-1; 8 positions agree with TRBD2. The CDR3 is 15 amino acids. CDR1 and CDR2 from the germline V gene are SGHRS and YFSETQ. J lost 2 bases, V lost 4 bases, and 7 bases had no gene match. Full variable domain (rest looked up from reference TRBV5-1 and TRBJ2-5): KAGVTQTPRYLIKTRGQQVTLSCSPISGHRSVSWYQQTPGQGLQFLFEYFSETQRNKGNFPGRFSGRQFSNSRSEMNVSTLELGDSALYLCASSDGTRGQETQYFGPGTRLLVL.

This clone was detected only a few times. The gene calls are TRBV5-1 and TRBJ1-1; 11 bases match TRBD1. CDR1 is SGHRS and CDR2 is YFSETQ in the germline V gene. This CDR3 is built from 17 residues. Unmatched junction bases numbered 11, after V lost 4 bases and J lost 3 bases. In DNA, the CDR3 is TGCGCCAGCAGCGACGGACAGGGGGCAGTGGGGGACACTGAAGCTTTCTTT. Translated: CASSDGQGAVGDTEAFF. The full variable domain, completed using reference TRBV5-1 and TRBJ1-1, is KAGVTQTPRYLIKTRGQQVTLSCSPISGHRSVSWYQQTPGQGLQFLFEYFSETQRNKGNFPGRFSGRQFSNSRSEMNVSTLELGDSALYLCASSDGQGAVGDTEAFFGQGTRLTVV.

This clone was seen only once. The rearrangement joins TRBV7-2 to TRBJ2-3, with a tentative D call TRBD2 (5 bases). The V gene lost 7 bases and the J gene lost 1 base, with 12 bases spanning the gap. The CDR3 length is 14 residues. CDR1 SGHTA and CDR2 FQGNSA come from the germline V gene. The CDR3 loop is CASTLRRGTDTQYF. CDR3 bases: TGTGCCAGCACCCTACGGCGGGGCACAGATACGCAGTATTTT. Full variable domain (outside the CDR3, taken from reference TRBV7-2 and TRBJ2-3): GAGVSQSPSNKVTEKGKDVELRCDPISGHTALYWYRQSLGQGLEFLIYFQGNSAPDKSGLPSDRFSAERTGGSVSTLTIQRTQQEDSAVYLCASTLRRGTDTQYFGPGTRLTVL.

The chain combines TRBV15 with TRBJ2-1, with 9 bases identical to TRBD1. V was pared by 3 bases and J by 8 bases, with 8 bases of the junction left unmatched. This CDR3 region has 15 residues. Germline CDR1 is LNHNV and CDR2 is YYDKDF (reference sequence). CDR3 protein: CATSSPGTGIDEQFF. The CDR3 nucleotides read TGTGCCACCAGCAGCCCCGGGACAGGGATCGATGAGCAGTTCTTC. The full variable domain, its missing parts supplied by reference TRBV15 and TRBJ2-1, is DAMVIQNPRYQVTQFGKPVTLSCSQTLNHNVMYWYQQKSSQAPKLLFHYYDKDFNNEADTPDNFQSRRPNTSFCFLDIRSPGLGDTAMYLCATSSPGTGIDEQFFGPGTRLTVL.

The rearrangement uses TRBV5-1 and TRBJ1-1; no clear D gene. Germline-derived CDR1 and CDR2 are SGHRS and YFSETQ. This CDR3 has 13 amino acids. Trimming left V 2 bases short and J 1 base short, with 6 bases between. CDR3 sequence (DNA): TGCGCCAGCAGCTTAGAAGCGAACACTGAAGCTTTCTTT. This gives the protein CASSLEANTEAFF.

The V call is TRBV2, the J call TRBJ2-7; 9 nucleotides align to TRBD2. The CDR3 consists of 15 residues. V gave up 4 bases and J gave up 4 bases; unmatched junction bases: 8. Germline CDR1 is SNHLY and CDR2 is FYNNEI. Here the CDR3 reads CASSGNAGGLYEQYF. CDR3 nucleotide sequence: TGTGCCAGCAGTGGAAATGCGGGAGGGCTATACGAGCAGTACTTC.

The V call is TRBV9, the J call TRBJ2-5; a weak D match, TRBD2 (6 bases). This CDR3 has 15 residues. Trimming shortened V by 4 bases and J by 2 bases, and 15 bases separated the two germline ends. CDR1 is SGDLS and CDR2 is YYNGEE in the germline V gene. The CDR3 bases are TGTGCCAGCAGCCGGATTACTAGCTCGCAAGAGACCCAGTACTTC. Amino acid sequence: CASSRITSSQETQYF.

This clone has a handful of counts. The chain joins TRBV6-5 to TRBJ2-2; TRBD2 agrees at 7 bases. This CDR3 comprises 12 residues. The V gene's germline CDR1 is MNHEY and CDR2 SVGAGI. V lost 6 bases, J lost 14 bases, and 9 bases stayed unmatched. CDR3 bases: TGTGCCAGCAGGGGGGATACTAGCGTTCTGTTTTTT. Protein: CASRGDTSVLFF.

The chain carries TRBV28 and TRBJ2-5; TRBD2 matches at 12 bases. The CDR3 totals 20 residues. Looked up from germline, CDR1 is MDHEN and CDR2 is SYDVKM. V lost 5 bases, J lost 2 bases, and 18 bases stayed unmatched. DNA for the CDR3: TGTGCCAGCAGTGCCAGGGGACCCGGACTAGCGGGGACCCTACAAGAGACCCAGTACTTC. It codes for CASSARGPGLAGTLQETQYF.

CDR3: CASSGGGLAGDSTDTQYF. The CDR3 bases are TGTGCCAGCAGCGGTGGGGGACTAGCGGGAGATTCCACAGATACGCAGTATTTT. This chain uses TRBV9 with TRBJ2-3, with TRBD2 identical over 14 bases. Germline V gene lookup returns CDR1 SGDLS and CDR2 YYNGEE. CDR3 size: 18 residues. J lost 2 bases, V lost 3 bases, and 8 bases had no gene match.

This chain joins TRBV7-6 and TRBJ2-7; 8 positions match TRBD2. This CDR3 spans 16 amino acids. Unmatched junction bases numbered 10, after V lost 5 bases and J lost 1 base. Germline CDR1 and CDR2: SGHVS and FNYEAQ. CDR3 amino acids: CASSPNVLAVSYEQYF. The CDR3 nucleotides read TGTGCCAGCAGCCCGAACGTACTAGCGGTTTCCTACGAGCAGTACTTC.

CDR3 region: CASSPGQGAINSPLHF. The CDR3, as DNA: TGTGCCAGCTCACCCGGACAGGGCGCGATAAATTCACCCCTCCACTTT. The V call is TRBV18, the J call TRBJ1-6; TRBD1 matches 8 bases. The CDR3 covers 16 residues. The V gene end was trimmed by 3 bases and the J gene end by 7 bases; junction bases not matched to a gene: 8. The V gene's germline CDR1 is KGHSH and CDR2 LQKENI.

The chain employs TRBV2 and TRBJ2-4, with a possible D match to TRBD2 (5 bases). The CDR3 is 17 amino acids. The germline gives CDR1 SNHLY, CDR2 FYNNEI. The V gene lost 0 bases and the J gene lost 0 bases, with 12 bases spanning the gap. The CDR3 is CASSEARGNIAKNIQYF. The CDR3, as DNA: TGTGCCAGCAGTGAAGCGAGAGGGAACATAGCCAAAAACATTCAGTACTTC.

This chain connects TRBV2 to TRBJ1-4; 8 bases line up with TRBD1. The ends lost 6 bases at V and 0 bases at J; junction bases unmatched: 3. The CDR3 sequence is 15 residues long. The germline gives CDR1 SNHLY, CDR2 FYNNEI. CDR3 bases: TGTGCCAGCAGCAAGACAGGGGCAACTAATGAAAAACTGTTTTTT. Protein sequence: CASSKTGATNEKLFF.

The chain uses TRBV2 and TRBJ2-2; D possibly corresponds to TRBD2 (5 bases). There are 15 residues in the CDR3. Trimming left V 5 bases short and J 4 bases short, with 14 bases between. Germline V gene data show CDR1 as SNHLY and CDR2 as FYNNEI. The DNA of the CDR3 is TGTGCCAGCAGTCCTTGGGGAGTGGGCACCGGGGAGCTGTTTTTT. Encoded protein: CASSPWGVGTGELFF.

As for this clone: This same CDR3 is encoded by further DNA sequences in the sample. V usage is TRBV12-3 or TRBV12-4 and J usage is TRBJ2-7; TRBD1 might be the D (5 bases). V lost 3 bases and J 1 base, leaving 7 bases between the germline ends. This CDR3 has 13 residues. Here the CDR3 DNA reads TGTGCCAGCAGTTTGCAGGGATCCTACGAGCAGTACTTC. It specifies CASSLQGSYEQYF.

The chain has TRBV30 and TRBJ2-2; the match to TRBD2 covers 10 bases. Germline assignment: CDR1 GTSNPN and CDR2 SVGIG (reference sequence). Germline trimming cut 0 bases from V and 6 bases from J; bases unmatched to any gene: 4. There are 15 residues in the CDR3. CDR3 residues: CAWSVGGLASGELFF. CDR3 nucleotide sequence: TGTGCCTGGAGTGTAGGGGGACTAGCGTCCGGGGAGCTGTTTTTT.

This chain links TRBV5-5 with TRBJ1-4; 8 bases are shared with TRBD1. CDR3 length equals 14 residues. V shed 3 bases and J 5 bases; nucleotides not matched to a gene: 3. CDR1 is SGHKS and CDR2 is YYEKEE in the germline V gene (reference sequence). In DNA, the CDR3 is TGTGCCAGCAGCTGGGACAGGTCAAATGAAAAACTGTTTTTT. Residues: CASSWDRSNEKLFF.

This clone showed up just a few times. This sequence joins TRBV6-6 and TRBJ1-4; 7 bases are a match to TRBD1. Germline V gene sequence: CDR1 MNHNY, CDR2 SVGAGI (reference sequence). V was clipped by 2 bases and J by 7 bases; unmatched bases: 7. This CDR3 is built from 15 residues. CDR3 region: CASSYRQGHREKLFF. CDR3 DNA: TGTGCCAGCAGTTACCGACAGGGACATCGTGAAAAACTGTTTTTT.

The chain uses TRBV19 and TRBJ1-1, with a possible D match to TRBD1 (6 bases). The length of the CDR3 is 15 residues. With 5 bases removed from V and 0 bases from J, the gap between germline ends came to 13 bases. Germline V CDR1 and CDR2: LNHDA, SQIVND (reference sequence). CDR3 sequence: CASSLQGSMNTEAFF. The CDR3 nucleotides read TGTGCCAGTAGTCTACAGGGTTCAATGAACACTGAAGCTTTCTTT.

The chain is built from TRBV9 and TRBJ2-2; TRBD2 agrees at 8 bases. The germline CDR1 and CDR2 sequences are SGDLS and YYNGEE. The CDR3 runs 14 residues. Trimming removed 3 bases from V and 4 bases from J; junction bases left unmatched: 2. Here the CDR3 reads CASSGAGGTGELFF. CDR3 nucleotides: TGTGCCAGCAGCGGTGCGGGGGGCACCGGGGAGCTGTTTTTT.

V gene TRBV27 combines with J gene TRBJ2-1; 9 bases fit TRBD2. CDR3 size: 16 residues. V lost 3 bases to trimming and J lost 1 base; unmatched junction nucleotides: 4. Germline CDR1 reads MNHEY; CDR2 reads SMNVEV (reference sequence). CDR3 in amino acids: CASSLSSGDSYNEQFF. Here the CDR3 DNA reads TGTGCCAGCAGTTTGTCTAGCGGGGATTCCTACAATGAGCAGTTCTTC.

The chain joins TRBV1 to TRBJ2-3; TRBD2 was called by the table and not checked on the DNA. TRBV1 is an annotated pseudogene. CDR3 length: 18 residues. The CDR3 loop is CTSSPETSGSFGTDTQYF. The CDR3 DNA reads as TGCACCAGCAGCCCAGAAACTAGCGGGAGTTTCGGCACAGATACGCAGTATTTT.

This clone was picked up one time. This chain links TRBV5-1 with TRBJ2-3; 11 positions agree with TRBD2. In germline, CDR1 is SGHRS, CDR2 YFSETQ. Unmatched junction bases numbered 3, after V lost 1 base and J lost 2 bases. This CDR3 is 16 amino acids long. The CDR3 loop is CASSLIAGGHTDTQYF. CDR3 nucleotides: TGCGCCAGCAGCTTGATAGCGGGAGGGCACACAGATACGCAGTATTTT.

The chain couples TRBV6-1 to TRBJ1-6; TRBD1 aligns across 7 bases. Per germline, CDR1 MNHNS and CDR2 SASEGT. V lost 1 base, J lost 9 bases, and 12 bases stayed unmatched. This CDR3 is built from 17 residues. The CDR3 here is CASSEVLRGQGGSPLHF. For the CDR3, the DNA is TGTGCCAGCAGTGAAGTTCTTAGAGGGCAGGGGGGTTCACCCCTCCACTTT.

The chain recombines TRBV25-1 with TRBJ2-1, with 7 bases fitting TRBD2. With 3 bases clipped from V and 0 bases from J, the junction kept 5 bases outside the gene matches. Looked up from germline, CDR1 is MGHDK and CDR2 is SYGVNS. The CDR3 runs 16 residues. CDR3 DNA sequence: TGTGCCAGCAGTGATGGCGGCGGGGGCTCCTACAATGAGCAGTTCTTC. Amino acids: CASSDGGGGSYNEQFF.